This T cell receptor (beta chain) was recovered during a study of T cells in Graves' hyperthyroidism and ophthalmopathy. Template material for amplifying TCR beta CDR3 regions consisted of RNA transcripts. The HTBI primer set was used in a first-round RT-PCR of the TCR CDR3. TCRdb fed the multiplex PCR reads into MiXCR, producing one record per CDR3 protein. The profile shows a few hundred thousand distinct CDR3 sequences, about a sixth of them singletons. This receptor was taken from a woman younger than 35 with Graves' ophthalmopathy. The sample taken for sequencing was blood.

CDR3 coding DNA: TGTGCCAGCAGCCAGGGTTTCACTTCCTCGTACGAGCAGTACTTC. Translated, it gives CASSQGFTSSYEQYF. The chain carries TRBV14 and TRBJ2-7, with D uncertain. Between the trimmed V and J ends, which lost 3 bases and 4 bases, there was a span of 16 bases. The CDR3 is made up of 15 amino acids. Germline V gene data show CDR1 as SGHDN and CDR2 as FVKESK.